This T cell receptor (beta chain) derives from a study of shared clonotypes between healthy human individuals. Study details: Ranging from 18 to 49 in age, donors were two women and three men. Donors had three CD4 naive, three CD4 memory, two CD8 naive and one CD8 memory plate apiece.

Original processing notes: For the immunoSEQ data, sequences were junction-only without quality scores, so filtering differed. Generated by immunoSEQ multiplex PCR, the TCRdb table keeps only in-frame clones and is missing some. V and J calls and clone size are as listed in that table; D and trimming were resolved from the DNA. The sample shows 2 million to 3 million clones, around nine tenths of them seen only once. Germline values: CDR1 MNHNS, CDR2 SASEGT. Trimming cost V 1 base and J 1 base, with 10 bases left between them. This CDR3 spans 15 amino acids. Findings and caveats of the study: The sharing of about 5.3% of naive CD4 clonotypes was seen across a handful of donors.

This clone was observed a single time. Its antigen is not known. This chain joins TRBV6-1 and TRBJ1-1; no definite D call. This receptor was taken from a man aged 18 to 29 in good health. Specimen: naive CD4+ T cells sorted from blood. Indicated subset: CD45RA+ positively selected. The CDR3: CASSEGVASNTEAFF. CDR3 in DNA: TGTGCCAGCAGTGAAGGGGTTGCATCGAACACTGAAGCTTTCTTT.